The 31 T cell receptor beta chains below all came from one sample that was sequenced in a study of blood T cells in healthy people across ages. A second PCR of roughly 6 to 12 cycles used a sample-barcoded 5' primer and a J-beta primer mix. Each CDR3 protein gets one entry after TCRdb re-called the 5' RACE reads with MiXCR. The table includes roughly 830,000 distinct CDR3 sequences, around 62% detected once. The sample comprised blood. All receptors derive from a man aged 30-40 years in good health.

In DNA, the CDR3 is TGTGCCAGCAGCTTGGGTACAGCCGACTATGGCTACACCTTC. It yields the protein CASSLGTADYGYTF. The chain combines TRBV7-3 with TRBJ1-2; D gene ambiguous. CDR3 length: 14 residues. V lost 3 bases to trimming and J lost 3 bases, with 11 bases between them. The germline CDR1 and CDR2 sequences are SGHTA and FQGTGA.

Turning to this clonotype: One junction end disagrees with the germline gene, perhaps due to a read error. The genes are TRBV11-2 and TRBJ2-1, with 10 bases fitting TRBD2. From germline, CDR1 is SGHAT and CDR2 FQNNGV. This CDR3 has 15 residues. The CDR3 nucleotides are TGTACCAGCAGCTTACTAGCGGGGCCCAACAATGAGCAGTTCTTC. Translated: CTSSLLAGPNNEQFF.

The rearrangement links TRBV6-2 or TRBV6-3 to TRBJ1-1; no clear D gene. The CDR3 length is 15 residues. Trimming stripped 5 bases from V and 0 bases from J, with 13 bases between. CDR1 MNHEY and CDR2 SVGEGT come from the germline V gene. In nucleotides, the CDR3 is TGTGCCAGCAGTGACCCGACATTAGTGAACACTGAAGCTTTCTTT. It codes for CASSDPTLVNTEAFF.

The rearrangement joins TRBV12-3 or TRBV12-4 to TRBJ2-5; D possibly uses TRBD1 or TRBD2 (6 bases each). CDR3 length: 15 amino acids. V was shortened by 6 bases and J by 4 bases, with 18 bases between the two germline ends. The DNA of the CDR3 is TGTGCCAGCAGCGCGAACTCACAGGGAGGAGAGACCCAGTACTTC. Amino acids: CASSANSQGGETQYF.

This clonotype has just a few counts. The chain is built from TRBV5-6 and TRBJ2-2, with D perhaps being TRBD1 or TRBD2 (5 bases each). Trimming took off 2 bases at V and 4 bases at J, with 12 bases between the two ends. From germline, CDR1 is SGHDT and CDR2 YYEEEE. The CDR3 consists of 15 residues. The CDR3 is CASSFWDRGTGELFF. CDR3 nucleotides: TGTGCCAGCAGCTTCTGGGACCGAGGCACCGGGGAGCTGTTTTTT.

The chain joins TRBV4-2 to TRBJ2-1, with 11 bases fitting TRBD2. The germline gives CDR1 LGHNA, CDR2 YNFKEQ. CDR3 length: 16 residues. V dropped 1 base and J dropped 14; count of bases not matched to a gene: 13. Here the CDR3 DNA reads TGTGCCAGCAGCCAAGGGTCTAGCGGGGGGCCGAGTGTTGAGTTCTTC. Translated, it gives CASSQGSSGGPSVEFF.

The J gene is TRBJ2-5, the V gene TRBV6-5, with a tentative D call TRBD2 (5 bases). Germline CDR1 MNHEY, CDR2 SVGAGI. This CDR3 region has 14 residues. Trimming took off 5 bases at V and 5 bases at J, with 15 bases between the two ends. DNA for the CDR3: TGTGCCAGCAGTGACCCACTAGAGGTGGAGACCCAGTACTTC. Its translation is CASSDPLEVETQYF.

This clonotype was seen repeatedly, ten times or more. CDR3 protein: CASGRAPNKPGDYGYTF. CDR3 DNA: TGTGCCAGCGGTCGGGCGCCTAACAAGCCCGGGGACTATGGCTACACCTTC. The chain combines TRBV7-9 with TRBJ1-2; no definite D call. Germline lookup yields CDR1 SEHNR and CDR2 FQNEAQ (reference sequence). V was cut by 8 bases and J by 3 bases, with 25 bases left in between. The CDR3 spans 17 residues.

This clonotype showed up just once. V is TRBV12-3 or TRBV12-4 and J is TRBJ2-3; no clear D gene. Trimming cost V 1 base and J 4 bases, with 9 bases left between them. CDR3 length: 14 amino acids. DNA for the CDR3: TGTGCCAGCAGTTTAGGGTATAACGCAGATACGCAGTATTTT. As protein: CASSLGYNADTQYF.

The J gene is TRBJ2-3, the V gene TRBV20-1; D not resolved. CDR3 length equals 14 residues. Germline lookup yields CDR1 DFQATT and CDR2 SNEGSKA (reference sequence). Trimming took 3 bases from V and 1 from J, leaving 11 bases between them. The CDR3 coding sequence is TGCAGTGCTAGGGTTTCGATGGGCACAGATACGCAGTATTTT. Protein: CSARVSMGTDTQYF.

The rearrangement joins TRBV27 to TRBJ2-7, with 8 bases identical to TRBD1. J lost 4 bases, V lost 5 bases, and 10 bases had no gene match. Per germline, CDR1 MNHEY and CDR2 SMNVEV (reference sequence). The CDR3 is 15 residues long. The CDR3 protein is CASSTIRGQEYEQYF. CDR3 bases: TGTGCCAGCAGTACAATACGGGGACAGGAGTACGAGCAGTACTTC.

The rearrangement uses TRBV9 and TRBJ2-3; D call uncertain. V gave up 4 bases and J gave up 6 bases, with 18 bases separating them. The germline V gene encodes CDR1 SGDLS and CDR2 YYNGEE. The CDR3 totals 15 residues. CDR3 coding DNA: TGTGCCAGCAGCTCCGTACTGGCAGACGGGGATACGCAGTATTTT. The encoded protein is CASSSVLADGDTQYF. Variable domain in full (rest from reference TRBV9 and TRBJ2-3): DSGVTQTPKHLITATGQRVTLRCSPRSGDLSVYWYQQSLDQGLQFLIQYYNGEERAKGNILERFSAQQFPDLHSELNLSSLELGDSALYFCASSSVLADGDTQYFGPGTRLTVL.

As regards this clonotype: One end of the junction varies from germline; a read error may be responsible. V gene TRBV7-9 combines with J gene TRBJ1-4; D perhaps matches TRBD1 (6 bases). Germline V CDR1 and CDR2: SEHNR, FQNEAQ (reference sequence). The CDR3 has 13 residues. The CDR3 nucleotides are TGTGCCAGCAGCGTAGCGAGGGGGGAAAAACTGTTTTTT. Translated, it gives CASSVARGEKLFF. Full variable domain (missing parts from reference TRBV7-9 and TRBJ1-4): DTGVSQNPRHKITKRGQNVTFRCDPISEHNRLYWYRQTLGQGPEFLTYFQNEAQLEKSRLLSDRFSAERPKGSFSTLEIQRTEQGDSAMYLCASSVARGEKLFFGSGTQLSVL.

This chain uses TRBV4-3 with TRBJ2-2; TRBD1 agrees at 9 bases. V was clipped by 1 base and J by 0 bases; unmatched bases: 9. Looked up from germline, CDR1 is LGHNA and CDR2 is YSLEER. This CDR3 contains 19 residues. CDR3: CASSQAPGQGKANTGELFF. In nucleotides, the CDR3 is TGCGCCAGCAGCCAAGCTCCGGGACAGGGAAAGGCGAACACCGGGGAGCTGTTTTTT.

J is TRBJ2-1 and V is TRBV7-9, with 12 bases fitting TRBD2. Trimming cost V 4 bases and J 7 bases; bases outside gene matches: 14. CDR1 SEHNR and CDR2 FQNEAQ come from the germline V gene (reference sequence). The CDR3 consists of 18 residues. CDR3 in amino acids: CASSSLAGGLRTHNEQFF. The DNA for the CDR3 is TGTGCCAGCAGCTCACTAGCGGGGGGACTCAGAACCCATAATGAGCAGTTCTTC.

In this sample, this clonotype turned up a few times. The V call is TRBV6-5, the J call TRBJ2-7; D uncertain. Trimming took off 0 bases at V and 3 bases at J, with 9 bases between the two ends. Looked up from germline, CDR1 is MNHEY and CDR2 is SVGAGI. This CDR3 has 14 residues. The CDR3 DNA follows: TGTGCCAGCAGTTACTCGGACGGCTTCTACGAGCAGTACTTC. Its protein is CASSYSDGFYEQYF.

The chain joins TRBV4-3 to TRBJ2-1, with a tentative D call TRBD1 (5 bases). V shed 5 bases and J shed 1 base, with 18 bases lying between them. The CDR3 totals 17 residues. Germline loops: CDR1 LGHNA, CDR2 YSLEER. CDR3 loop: CASSITAPGNSYNEQFF. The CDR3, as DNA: TGCGCCAGCAGCATAACCGCTCCAGGGAATTCCTACAATGAGCAGTTCTTC.

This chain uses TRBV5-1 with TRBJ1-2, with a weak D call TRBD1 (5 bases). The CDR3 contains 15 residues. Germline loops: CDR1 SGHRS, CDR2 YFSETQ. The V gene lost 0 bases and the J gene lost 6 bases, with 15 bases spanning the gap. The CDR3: CASSLEGSGGDGYTF. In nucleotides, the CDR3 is TGCGCCAGCAGCTTGGAGGGGTCGGGCGGAGATGGCTACACCTTC.

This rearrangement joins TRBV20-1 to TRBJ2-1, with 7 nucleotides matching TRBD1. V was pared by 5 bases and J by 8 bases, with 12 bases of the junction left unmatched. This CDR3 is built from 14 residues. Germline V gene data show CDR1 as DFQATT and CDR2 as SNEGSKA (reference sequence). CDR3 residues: CSAPQGDLDYEQFF. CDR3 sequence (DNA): TGCAGTGCTCCTCAGGGGGATTTAGACTATGAGCAGTTCTTC.

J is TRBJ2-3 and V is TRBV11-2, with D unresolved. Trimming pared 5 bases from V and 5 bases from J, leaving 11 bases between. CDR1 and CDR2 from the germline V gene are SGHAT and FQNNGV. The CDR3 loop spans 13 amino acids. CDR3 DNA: TGTGCCAGCAGCCTCCTTTTGGTAGATACGCAGTATTTT. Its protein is CASSLLLVDTQYF.

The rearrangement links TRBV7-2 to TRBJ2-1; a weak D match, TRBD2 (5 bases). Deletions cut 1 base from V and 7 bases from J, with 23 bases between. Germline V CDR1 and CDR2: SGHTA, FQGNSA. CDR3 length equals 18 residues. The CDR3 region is CASSLGGSARGYVNEQFF. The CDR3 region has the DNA TGTGCCAGCAGCTTAGGGGGAAGCGCTCGGGGTTACGTAAATGAGCAGTTCTTC.

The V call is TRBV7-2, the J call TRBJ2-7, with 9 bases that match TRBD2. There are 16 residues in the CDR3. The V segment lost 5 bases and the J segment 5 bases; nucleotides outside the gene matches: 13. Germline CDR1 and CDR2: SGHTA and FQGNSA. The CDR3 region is CASSRPQQAGGHEQYF. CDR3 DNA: TGTGCCAGCAGCCGGCCACAACAAGCGGGGGGTCACGAGCAGTACTTC. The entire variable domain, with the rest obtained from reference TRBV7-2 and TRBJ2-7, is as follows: GAGVSQSPSNKVTEKGKDVELRCDPISGHTALYWYRQSLGQGLEFLIYFQGNSAPDKSGLPSDRFSAERTGGSVSTLTIQRTQQEDSAVYLCASSRPQQAGGHEQYFGPGTRLTVT.

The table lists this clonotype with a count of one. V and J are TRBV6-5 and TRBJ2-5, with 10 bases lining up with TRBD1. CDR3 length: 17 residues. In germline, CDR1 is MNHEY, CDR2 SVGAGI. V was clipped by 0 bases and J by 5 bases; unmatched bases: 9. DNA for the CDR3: TGTGCCAGCAGTTACTCGAGAGCTGGGACAGGGGAGGAGACCCAGTACTTC. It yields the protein CASSYSRAGTGEETQYF.

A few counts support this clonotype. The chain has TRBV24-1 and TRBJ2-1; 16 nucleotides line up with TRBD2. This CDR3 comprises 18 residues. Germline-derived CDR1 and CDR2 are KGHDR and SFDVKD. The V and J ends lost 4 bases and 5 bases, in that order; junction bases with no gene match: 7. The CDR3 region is CATSDPGTSGGDNNEQFF. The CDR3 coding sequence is TGTGCCACCAGTGACCCTGGGACTAGCGGGGGGGATAACAATGAGCAGTTCTTC.

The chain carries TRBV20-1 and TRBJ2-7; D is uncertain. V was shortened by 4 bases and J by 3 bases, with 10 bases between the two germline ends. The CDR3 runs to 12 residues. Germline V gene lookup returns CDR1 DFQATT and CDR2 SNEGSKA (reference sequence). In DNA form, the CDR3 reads TGCAGTGCTATAGGACCGCGCTACGAGCAGTACTTC. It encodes CSAIGPRYEQYF.

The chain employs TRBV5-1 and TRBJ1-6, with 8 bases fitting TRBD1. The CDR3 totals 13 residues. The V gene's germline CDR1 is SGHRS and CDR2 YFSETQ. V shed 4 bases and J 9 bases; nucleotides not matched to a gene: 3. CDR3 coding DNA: TGCGCCAGCAGCGCGACAGGGGTTTCACCCCTCCACTTT. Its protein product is CASSATGVSPLHF.

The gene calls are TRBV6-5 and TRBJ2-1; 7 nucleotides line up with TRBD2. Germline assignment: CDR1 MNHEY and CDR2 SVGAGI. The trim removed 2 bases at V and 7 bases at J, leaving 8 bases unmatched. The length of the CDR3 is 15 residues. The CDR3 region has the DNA TGTGCCAGCAGTTACCGGGACTATTACCTTAATGAGCAGTTCTTC. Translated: CASSYRDYYLNEQFF.

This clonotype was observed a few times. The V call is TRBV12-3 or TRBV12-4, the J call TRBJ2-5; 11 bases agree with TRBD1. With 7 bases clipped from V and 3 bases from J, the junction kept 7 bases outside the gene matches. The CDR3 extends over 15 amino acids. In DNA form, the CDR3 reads TGTGCCAGCACCTCCCCGGGACAGGGGGAAGAGACCCAGTACTTC. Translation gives CASTSPGQGEETQYF.

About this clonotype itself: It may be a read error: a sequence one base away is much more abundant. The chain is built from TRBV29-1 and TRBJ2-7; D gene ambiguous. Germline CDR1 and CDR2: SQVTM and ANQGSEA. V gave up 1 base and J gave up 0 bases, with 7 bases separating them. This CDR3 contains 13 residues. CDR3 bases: TGCAGCGTTGAAGTAGAAAGCTCCTACGAGCAGTACTTC. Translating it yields CSVEVESSYEQYF.

CDR3 in DNA: TGTGCCAGCAGCTTAGAAGGGCAGGGACAGCCCCAGCATTTT. Residues: CASSLEGQGQPQHF. The V gene is TRBV7-2, the J gene TRBJ1-5, with a weak D call TRBD1 (5 bases). V dropped 1 base and J dropped 7 bases, with 11 bases sitting between them. The CDR3 loop spans 14 amino acids. Per germline, CDR1 SGHTA and CDR2 FQGNSA. Supplemented by reference TRBV7-2 and TRBJ1-5, the full variable domain reads GAGVSQSPSNKVTEKGKDVELRCDPISGHTALYWYRQSLGQGLEFLIYFQGNSAPDKSGLPSDRFSAERTGGSVSTLTIQRTQQEDSAVYLCASSLEGQGQPQHFGDGTRLSIL.

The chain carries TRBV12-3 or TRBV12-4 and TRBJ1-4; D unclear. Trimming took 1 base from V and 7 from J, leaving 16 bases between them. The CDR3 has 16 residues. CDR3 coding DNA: TGTGCCAGCAGTTTAGGGGTCGACGAGGCGAGTGAAAAACTGTTTTTT. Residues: CASSLGVDEASEKLFF.